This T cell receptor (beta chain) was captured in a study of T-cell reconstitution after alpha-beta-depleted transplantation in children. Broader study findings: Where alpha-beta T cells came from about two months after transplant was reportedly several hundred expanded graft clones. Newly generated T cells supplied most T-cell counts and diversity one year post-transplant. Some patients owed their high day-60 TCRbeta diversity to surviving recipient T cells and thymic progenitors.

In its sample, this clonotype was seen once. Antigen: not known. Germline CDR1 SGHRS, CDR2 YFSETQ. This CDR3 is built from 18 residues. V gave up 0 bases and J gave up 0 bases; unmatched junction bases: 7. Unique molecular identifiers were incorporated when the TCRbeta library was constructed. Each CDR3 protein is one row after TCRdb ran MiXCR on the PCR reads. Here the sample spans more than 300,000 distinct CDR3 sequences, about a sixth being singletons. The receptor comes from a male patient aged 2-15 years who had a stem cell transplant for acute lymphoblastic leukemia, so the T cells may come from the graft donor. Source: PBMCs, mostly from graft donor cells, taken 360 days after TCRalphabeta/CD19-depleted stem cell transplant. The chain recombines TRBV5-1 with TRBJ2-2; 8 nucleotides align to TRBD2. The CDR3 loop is CASSLVPTSGANTGELFF. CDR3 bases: TGCGCCAGCAGCTTGGTCCCTACTAGCGGTGCGAACACCGGGGAGCTGTTTTTT.